The clone carrying this T cell receptor beta chain was seen only once. This record comes from a study of blood T cell repertoires in COVID-19. About the research overall: Researchers got acute and convalescent COVID-19 samples from the United States, Italy and Spain.

The CDR3 has 15 amino acids. The trim removed 6 bases at V and 0 bases at J, leaving 5 bases unmatched. Germline V CDR1 and CDR2: SGHKS, YYEKEE (reference sequence). Libraries were prepared by immunoSEQ multiplex PCR; TCRdb keeps only in-frame clonotypes and omits some of them. The sample records 200,000 to 250,000 clones, roughly 81% being singletons. The chain couples TRBV5-5 to TRBJ2-5; 10 bases fit TRBD2. This receptor was obtained from a woman in her forties or fifties with active or convalescent COVID-19. Source material: peripheral blood. The CDR3 nucleotides are TGTGCCAGCACCCCTAGCGGGGGCTACCAAGAGACCCAGTACTTC. Encoded protein: CASTPSGGYQETQYF.